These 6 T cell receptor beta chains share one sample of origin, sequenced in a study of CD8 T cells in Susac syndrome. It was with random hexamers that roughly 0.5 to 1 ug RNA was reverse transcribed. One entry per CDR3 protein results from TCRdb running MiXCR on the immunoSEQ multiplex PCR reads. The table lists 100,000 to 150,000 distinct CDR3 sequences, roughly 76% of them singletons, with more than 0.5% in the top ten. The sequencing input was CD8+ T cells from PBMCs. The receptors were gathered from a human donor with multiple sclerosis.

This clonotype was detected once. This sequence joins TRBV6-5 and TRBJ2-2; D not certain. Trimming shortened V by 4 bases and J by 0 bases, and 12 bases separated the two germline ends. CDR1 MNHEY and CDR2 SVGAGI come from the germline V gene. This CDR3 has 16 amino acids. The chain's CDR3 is CASSWSISANTGELFF. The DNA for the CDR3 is TGTGCCAGCAGTTGGTCAATATCCGCGAACACCGGGGAGCTGTTTTTT.

The DNA of the CDR3 is TGTGCCAGCAGTTTTGGGTTTTATCAGCCCCAGCATTTT. Encoded protein: CASSFGFYQPQHF. This chain connects TRBV27 to TRBJ1-5; D ambiguous. The CDR3 is 13 residues long. The V end lost 3 bases, the J end lost 5 bases, and 8 bases lay between the germline ends. Germline V gene data show CDR1 as MNHEY and CDR2 as SMNVEV (reference sequence).

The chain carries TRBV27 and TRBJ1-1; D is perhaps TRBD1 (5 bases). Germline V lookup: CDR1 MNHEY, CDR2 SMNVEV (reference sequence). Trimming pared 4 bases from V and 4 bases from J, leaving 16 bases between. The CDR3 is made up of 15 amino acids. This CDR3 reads CASSSPGMGVTEAFF. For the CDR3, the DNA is TGTGCCAGCAGTTCGCCGGGCATGGGGGTCACTGAAGCTTTCTTT.

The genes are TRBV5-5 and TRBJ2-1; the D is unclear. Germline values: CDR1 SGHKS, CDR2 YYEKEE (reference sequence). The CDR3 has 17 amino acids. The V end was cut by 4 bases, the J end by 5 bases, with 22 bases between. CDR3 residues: CASSLGSPFSWDNEQFF. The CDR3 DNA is TGTGCCAGCAGCCTCGGGTCTCCCTTTTCCTGGGACAATGAGCAGTTCTTC.

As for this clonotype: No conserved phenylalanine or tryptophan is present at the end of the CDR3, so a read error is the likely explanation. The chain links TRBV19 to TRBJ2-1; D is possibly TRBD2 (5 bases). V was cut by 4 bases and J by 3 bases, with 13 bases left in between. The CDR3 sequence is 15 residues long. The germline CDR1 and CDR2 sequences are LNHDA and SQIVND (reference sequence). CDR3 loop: CASSRGSVGYNEQFL. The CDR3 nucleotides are TGTGCCAGTAGTAGAGGGTCGGTGGGCTACAATGAGCAGTTCCTC.

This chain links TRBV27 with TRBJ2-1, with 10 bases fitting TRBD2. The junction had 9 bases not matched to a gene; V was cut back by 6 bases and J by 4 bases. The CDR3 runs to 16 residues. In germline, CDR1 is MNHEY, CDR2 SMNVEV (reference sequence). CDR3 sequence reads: CASSPYTSGKYNEQFF. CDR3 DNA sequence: TGTGCCAGCAGCCCCTATACTAGCGGGAAATACAATGAGCAGTTCTTC.